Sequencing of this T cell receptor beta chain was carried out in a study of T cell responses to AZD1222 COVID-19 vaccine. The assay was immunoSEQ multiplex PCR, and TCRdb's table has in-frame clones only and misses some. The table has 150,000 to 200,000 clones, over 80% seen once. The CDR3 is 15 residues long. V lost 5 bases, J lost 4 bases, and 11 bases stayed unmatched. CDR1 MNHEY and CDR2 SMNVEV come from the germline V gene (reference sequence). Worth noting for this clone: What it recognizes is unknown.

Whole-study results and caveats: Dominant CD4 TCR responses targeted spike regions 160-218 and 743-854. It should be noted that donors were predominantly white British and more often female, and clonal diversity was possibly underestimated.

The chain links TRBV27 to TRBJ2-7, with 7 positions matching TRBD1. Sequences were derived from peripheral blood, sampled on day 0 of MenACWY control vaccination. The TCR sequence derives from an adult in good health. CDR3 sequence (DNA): TGTGCCAGCAGTACCCTGAGGGACAGCCTTTACGAGCAGTACTTC. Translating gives CASSTLRDSLYEQYF.